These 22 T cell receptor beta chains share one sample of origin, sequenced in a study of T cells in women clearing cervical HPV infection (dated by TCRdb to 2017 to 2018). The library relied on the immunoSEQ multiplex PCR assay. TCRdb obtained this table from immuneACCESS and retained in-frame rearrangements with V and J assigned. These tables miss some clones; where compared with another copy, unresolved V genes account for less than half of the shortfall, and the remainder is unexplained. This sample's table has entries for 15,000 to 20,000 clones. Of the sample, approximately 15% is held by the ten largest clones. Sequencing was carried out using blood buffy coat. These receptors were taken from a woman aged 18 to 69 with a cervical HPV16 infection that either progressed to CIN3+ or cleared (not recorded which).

The CDR3 is CASSLSTGRSNDYTF. CDR3 DNA (partial): TGTGCCAGCAGCTTATCAACAGGGAGGAGTAATGAC. The V and J genes are TRBV7-9 and TRBJ1-2; a possible D gene is TRBD1 (6 bases). With the read ending 3 residues before the CDR3 end, the germline J gene is used to fill in that end. CDR3 length: 15 amino acids. The germline CDR1 and CDR2 sequences are SEHNR and FQNEAQ (reference sequence).

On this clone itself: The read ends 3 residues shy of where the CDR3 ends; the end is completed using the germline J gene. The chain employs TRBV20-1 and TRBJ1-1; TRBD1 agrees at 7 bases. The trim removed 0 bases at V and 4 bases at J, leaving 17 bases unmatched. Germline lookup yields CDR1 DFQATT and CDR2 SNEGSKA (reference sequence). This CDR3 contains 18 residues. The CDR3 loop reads CSAREFGDSRGRITEAFF. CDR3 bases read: TGCAGTGCTAGAGAATTCGGGGACAGCCGAGGGCGGATCACTGAA.

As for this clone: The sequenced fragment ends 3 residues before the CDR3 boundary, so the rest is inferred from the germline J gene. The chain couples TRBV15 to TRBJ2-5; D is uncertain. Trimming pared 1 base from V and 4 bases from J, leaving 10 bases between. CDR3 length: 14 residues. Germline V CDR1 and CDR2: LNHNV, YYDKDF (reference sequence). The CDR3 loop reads CATSRGGGGETQYF. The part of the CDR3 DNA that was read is TGTGCCACCAGCAGAGGAGGCGGCGGAGAGACC.

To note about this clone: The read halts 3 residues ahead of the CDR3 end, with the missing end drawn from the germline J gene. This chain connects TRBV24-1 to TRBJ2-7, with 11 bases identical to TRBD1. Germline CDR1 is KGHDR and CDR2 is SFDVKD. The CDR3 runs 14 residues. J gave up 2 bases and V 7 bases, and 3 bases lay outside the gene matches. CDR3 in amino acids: CATSTGQGAYEQYF. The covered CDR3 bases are TGTGCCACCAGCACGGGACAGGGGGCCTACGAG.

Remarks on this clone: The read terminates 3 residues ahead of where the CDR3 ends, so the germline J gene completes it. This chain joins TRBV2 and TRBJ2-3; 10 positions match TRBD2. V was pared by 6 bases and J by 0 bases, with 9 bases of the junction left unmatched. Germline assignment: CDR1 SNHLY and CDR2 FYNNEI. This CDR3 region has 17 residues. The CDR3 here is CASRQSGGGTSTDTQYF. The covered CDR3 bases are TGTGCCAGCAGACAAAGCGGGGGGGGAACTAGCACAGATACG.

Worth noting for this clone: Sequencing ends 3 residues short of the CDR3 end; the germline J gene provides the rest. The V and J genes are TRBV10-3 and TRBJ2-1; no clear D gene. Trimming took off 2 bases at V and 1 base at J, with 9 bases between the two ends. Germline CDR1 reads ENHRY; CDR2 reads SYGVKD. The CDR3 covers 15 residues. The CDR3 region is CAISEPLGSYNEQFF. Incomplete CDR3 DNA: TGTGCCATCAGTGAGCCCCTAGGATCCTACAATGAG.

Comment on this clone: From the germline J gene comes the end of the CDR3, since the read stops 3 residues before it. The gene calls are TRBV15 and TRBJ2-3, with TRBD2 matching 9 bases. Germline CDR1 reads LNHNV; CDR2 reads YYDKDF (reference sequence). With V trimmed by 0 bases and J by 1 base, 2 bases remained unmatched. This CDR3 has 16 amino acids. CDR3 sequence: CATSRERTSGTDTQYF. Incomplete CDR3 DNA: TGTGCCACCAGCAGAGAGCGGACTAGCGGCACAGATACG.

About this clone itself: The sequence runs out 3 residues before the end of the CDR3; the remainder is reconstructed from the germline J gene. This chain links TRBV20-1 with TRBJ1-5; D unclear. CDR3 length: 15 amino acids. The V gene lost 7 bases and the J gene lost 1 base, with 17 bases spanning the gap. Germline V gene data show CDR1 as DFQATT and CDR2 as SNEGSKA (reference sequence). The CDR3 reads CSVNPTGGSNQPQHF. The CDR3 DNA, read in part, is TGCAGTGTTAACCCGACTGGTGGCAGCAATCAGCCC.

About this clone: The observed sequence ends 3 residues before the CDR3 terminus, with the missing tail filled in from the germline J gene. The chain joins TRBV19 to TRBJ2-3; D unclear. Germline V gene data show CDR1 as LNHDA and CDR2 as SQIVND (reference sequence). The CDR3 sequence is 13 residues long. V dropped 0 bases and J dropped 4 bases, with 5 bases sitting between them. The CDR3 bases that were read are TGTGCCAGTAGTATAGACAGTGCAGATACG. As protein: CASSIDSADT. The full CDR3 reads CASSIDSADTQYF.

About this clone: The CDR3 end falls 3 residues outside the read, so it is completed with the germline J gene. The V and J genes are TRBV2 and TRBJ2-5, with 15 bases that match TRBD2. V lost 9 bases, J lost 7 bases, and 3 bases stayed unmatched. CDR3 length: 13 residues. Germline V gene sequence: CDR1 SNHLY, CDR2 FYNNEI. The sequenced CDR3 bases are TGTGCCAGTGGACTAGCGGGAGGGGGGACC. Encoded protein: CASGLAGGGT. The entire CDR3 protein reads CASGLAGGGTQYF. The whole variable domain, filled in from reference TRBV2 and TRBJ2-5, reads EPEVTQTPSHQVTQMGQEVILRCVPISNHLYFYWYRQILGQKVEFLVSFYNNEISEKSEIFDDQFSVERPDGSNFTLKIRSTKLEDSAMYFCASGLAGGGTQYFGPGTRLLVL.

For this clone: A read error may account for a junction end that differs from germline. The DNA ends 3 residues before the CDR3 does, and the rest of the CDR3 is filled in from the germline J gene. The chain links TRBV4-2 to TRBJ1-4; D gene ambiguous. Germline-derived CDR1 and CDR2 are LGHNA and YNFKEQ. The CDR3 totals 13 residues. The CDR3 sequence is CASSPRPGEKLFF. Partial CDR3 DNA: TGCGCCAGCAGCCCTAGGCCCGGCGAAAAA.

The CDR3 protein is CASSQVSSGRNEQFF. The CDR3 bases that were read are TGTGCCAGCAGCCAGGTTTCTAGCGGGCGCAATGAG. The V and J genes are TRBV14 and TRBJ2-1; 8 nucleotides agree with TRBD2. The read gets to within 3 residues of the CDR3 end, and the germline J gene fills in the rest. The germline gives CDR1 SGHDN, CDR2 FVKESK. This CDR3 comprises 15 residues. Trimming cost V 3 bases and J 6 bases; bases outside gene matches: 7.

The CDR3 DNA, read in part, is TGTGCTAGTGGTTGGGGACAGCCGAACACTGAA. Translating gives CASGWGQPNTE. In full, the CDR3 is CASGWGQPNTEAFF. This sequence joins TRBV12-5 and TRBJ1-1; 7 positions match TRBD1. The CDR3 extends 3 residues past the end of the read, so its final part is completed from the germline J gene. CDR1 LGHNT and CDR2 FRNRAP come from the germline V gene. Germline trimming cut 4 bases from V and 1 base from J; bases unmatched to any gene: 3. The CDR3 covers 14 residues.

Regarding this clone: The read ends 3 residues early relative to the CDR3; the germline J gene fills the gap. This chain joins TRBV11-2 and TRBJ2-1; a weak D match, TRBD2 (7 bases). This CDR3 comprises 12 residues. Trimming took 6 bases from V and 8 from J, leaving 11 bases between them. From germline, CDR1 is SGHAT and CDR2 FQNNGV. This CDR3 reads CASRRGGDEQFF. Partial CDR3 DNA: TGTGCCAGCAGAAGGGGGGGCGATGAG. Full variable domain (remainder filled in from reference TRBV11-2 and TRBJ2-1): EAGVAQSPRYKIIEKRQSVAFWCNPISGHATLYWYQQILGQGPKLLIQFQNNGVVDDSQLPKDRFSAERLKGVDSTLKIQPAKLEDSAVYLCASRRGGDEQFFGPGTRLTVL.

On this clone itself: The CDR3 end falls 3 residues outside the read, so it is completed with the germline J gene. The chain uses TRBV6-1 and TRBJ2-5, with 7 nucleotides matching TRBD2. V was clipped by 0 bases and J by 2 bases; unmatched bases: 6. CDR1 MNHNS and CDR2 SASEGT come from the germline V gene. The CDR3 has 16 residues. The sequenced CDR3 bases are TGTGCCAGCAGTGAAGCCCTAACGGGGGGACAAGAGACC. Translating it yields CASSEALTGGQET. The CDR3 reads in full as CASSEALTGGQETQYF.

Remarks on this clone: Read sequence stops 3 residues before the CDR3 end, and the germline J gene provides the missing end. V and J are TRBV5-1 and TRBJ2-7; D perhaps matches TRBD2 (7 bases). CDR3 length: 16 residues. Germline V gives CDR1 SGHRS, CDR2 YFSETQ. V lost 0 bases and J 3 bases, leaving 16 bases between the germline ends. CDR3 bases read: TGCGCCAGCAGCTTGGAAGGGGGAGGGTCGGGCTACGAG. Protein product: CASSLEGGGSGYE. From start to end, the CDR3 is CASSLEGGGSGYEQYF.

The sequenced part of the CDR3 DNA is TGTGCCAGCAGCCAAGGGGAGTACAGGGGCTTCTACAATGAG. It is translated as CASSQGEYRGFYNE. The complete CDR3 reads CASSQGEYRGFYNEQFF. The gene calls are TRBV12-3 or TRBV12-4 and TRBJ2-1; 7 bases map to TRBD1. The missing CDR3 end, 3 residues past where the read stops, is filled in from the germline J gene. There are 17 residues in the CDR3. After removal of 6 bases from V and 3 bases from J, the junction contained 14 bases not matched to a gene.

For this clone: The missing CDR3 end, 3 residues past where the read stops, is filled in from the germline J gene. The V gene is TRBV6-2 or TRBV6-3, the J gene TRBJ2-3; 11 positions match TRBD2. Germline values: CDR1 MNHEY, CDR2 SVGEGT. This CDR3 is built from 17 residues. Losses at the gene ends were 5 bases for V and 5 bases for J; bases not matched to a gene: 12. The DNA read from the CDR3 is TGTGCCAGCAGTCAGGGGACTAGCGGTCCATTCTTAGATACG. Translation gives CASSQGTSGPFLDT. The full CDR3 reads CASSQGTSGPFLDTQYF.

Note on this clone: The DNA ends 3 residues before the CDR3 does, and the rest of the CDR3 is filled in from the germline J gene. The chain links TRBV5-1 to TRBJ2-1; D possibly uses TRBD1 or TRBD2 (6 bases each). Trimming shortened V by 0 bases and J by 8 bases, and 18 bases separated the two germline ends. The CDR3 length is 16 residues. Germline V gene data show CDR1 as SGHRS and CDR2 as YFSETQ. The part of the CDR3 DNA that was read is TGCGCCAGCAGCTTGGAGGCGGGACAACCTTGGGATGAG. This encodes CASSLEAGQPWDE. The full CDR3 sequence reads CASSLEAGQPWDEQFF.

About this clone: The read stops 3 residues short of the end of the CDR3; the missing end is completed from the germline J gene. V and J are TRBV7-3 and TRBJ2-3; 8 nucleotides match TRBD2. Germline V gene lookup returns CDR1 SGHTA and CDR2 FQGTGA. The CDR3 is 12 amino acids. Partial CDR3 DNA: TGTGCCAGCAGCCATAGCGGGAAAGCG. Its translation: CASSHSGKA. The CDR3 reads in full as CASSHSGKAQYF. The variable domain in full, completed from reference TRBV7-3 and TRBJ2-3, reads GAGVSQTPSNKVTEKGKYVELRCDPISGHTALYWYRQSLGQGPEFLIYFQGTGAADDSGLPNDRFFAVRPEGSVSTLKIQRTERGDSAVYLCASSHSGKAQYFGPGTRLTVL.

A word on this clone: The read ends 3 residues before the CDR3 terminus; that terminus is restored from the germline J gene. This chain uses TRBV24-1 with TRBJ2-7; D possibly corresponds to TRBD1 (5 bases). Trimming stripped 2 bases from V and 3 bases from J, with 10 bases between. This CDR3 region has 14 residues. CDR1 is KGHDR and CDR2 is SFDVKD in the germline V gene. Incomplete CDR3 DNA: TGTGCCACCAGTGATTCAGGGCGCGTCTACGAG. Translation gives CATSDSGRVYE. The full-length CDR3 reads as CATSDSGRVYEQYF.

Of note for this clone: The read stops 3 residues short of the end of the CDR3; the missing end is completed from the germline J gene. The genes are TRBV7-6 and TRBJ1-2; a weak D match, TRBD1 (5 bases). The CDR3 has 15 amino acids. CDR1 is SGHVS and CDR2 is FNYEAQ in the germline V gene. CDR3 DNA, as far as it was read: TGTGCCAGCAGCTTAGTTGGTCTAGCGACAGATGAC. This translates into CASSLVGLATDD. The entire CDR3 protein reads CASSLVGLATDDYTF.